This T cell receptor (beta chain) was recovered during a study of blood T cell repertoires in COVID-19. The assay was immunoSEQ multiplex PCR, and TCRdb's table has in-frame clones only and misses some. The sample yields roughly 200,000 clones, about 88% seen once. The CDR3 is 14 amino acids. The V gene lost 1 base and the J gene lost 1 base, with 7 bases spanning the gap. The germline gives CDR1 LNHDA, CDR2 SQIVND (reference sequence). This receptor was identified in a man in his fifties or sixties with COVID-19, enrolled during active disease. The sequenced sample consisted of peripheral blood. The chain employs TRBV19 and TRBJ2-5; D is perhaps TRBD1 (6 bases). CDR3 nucleotides: TGTGCCAGTAGTATAGTAGGGGGCCAAGAGACCCAGTACTTC. Amino acids: CASSIVGGQETQYF.